This T cell receptor beta chain was identified in a study of blood T cell repertoires in COVID-19. In the study overall: The United States, Italy and Spain were the sources of the acute and convalescent COVID-19 samples. The analysed material was cDNA or gDNA that came from T cells, B-cell-depleted T cells, or PBMCs.

Per the authors' pipeline: Counts of nucleated cells, estimated from reference gene primer amplification, were obtained. TCRdb keeps only in-frame clones here, not all; method: immunoSEQ multiplex PCR. V and J calls and clone size are those listed in that table; D and trimming were worked out from the DNA. The table lists 250,000 or so clones, more than 70% of them singletons. The V end lost 2 bases, the J end lost 4 bases, and 12 bases lay between the germline ends. This CDR3 has 15 residues. Germline V gene data show CDR1 as MNHEY and CDR2 as SVGEGT. J is TRBJ2-1 and V is TRBV6-2 or TRBV6-3; tentatively, D is TRBD2 (6 bases). The sequencing sample was made of peripheral blood. The sequence derives from a woman in her thirties or forties who had recovered from COVID-19. CDR3 DNA: TGTGCCAGCAGTTACCGCGGGGCGGGATACAATGAGCAGTTCTTC. Protein product: CASSYRGAGYNEQFF.